The 24 T cell receptor beta chains reported below all come from one sample, sequenced in a study of OX40 agonist ivuxolimab in advanced cancers. Clones were sequenced by immunoSEQ multiplex PCR, and TCRdb holds only the in-frame ones, with some missing. The top ten hold more than 10% of the sample, which has around 33,000 clones, about 80% seen once. Specimen: CD4+ or CD8+ T cells sorted from blood, collected in a trial of the OX40 agonist ivuxolimab. The receptors come from an adult with an advanced solid tumor such as melanoma, head and neck, liver or kidney cancer.

The chain couples TRBV9 to TRBJ2-7; D possibly corresponds to TRBD1 (5 bases). V lost 0 bases to trimming and J lost 3 bases, with 10 bases between them. This CDR3 has 14 residues. The germline CDR1 and CDR2 sequences are SGDLS and YYNGEE. CDR3: CASSVDGRDYEQYF. The CDR3 DNA reads TGTGCCAGCAGCGTAGACGGCAGGGACTACGAGCAGTACTTC. Full variable domain (outside the CDR3, taken from reference TRBV9 and TRBJ2-7): DSGVTQTPKHLITATGQRVTLRCSPRSGDLSVYWYQQSLDQGLQFLIQYYNGEERAKGNILERFSAQQFPDLHSELNLSSLELGDSALYFCASSVDGRDYEQYFGPGTRLTVT.

The chain is built from TRBV30 and TRBJ2-2, with D perhaps matching TRBD2 (6 bases). Trimming took 4 bases from V and 1 from J, leaving 16 bases between them. Germline V CDR1 and CDR2: GTSNPN, SVGIG (reference sequence). The CDR3 covers 16 residues. The CDR3 protein is CAWIPRSGRNTGELFF. In DNA form, the CDR3 reads TGTGCCTGGATCCCCCGGAGCGGGCGGAACACCGGGGAGCTGTTTTTT.

The V gene is TRBV2, the J gene TRBJ1-6; 9 nucleotides line up with TRBD1. The germline gives CDR1 SNHLY, CDR2 FYNNEI. This CDR3 is built from 14 residues. After removal of 6 bases from V and 9 bases from J, the junction contained 6 bases not matched to a gene. CDR3 bases: TGTGCCAGCAGCTTTACAGGGGGCGGTTCACCCCTCCACTTT. Translated: CASSFTGGGSPLHF.

The chain has TRBV2 and TRBJ2-7; unclear D gene. Per germline, CDR1 SNHLY and CDR2 FYNNEI. CDR3 length equals 13 residues. Trimming shortened V by 0 bases and J by 3 bases, and 6 bases separated the two germline ends. The CDR3 reads CASSEALNYEQYF. The DNA of the CDR3 is TGTGCCAGCAGTGAAGCGCTTAACTACGAGCAGTACTTC.

There are a few counts of this clone. The chain links TRBV7-2 to TRBJ1-5, with D hard to call. Germline V CDR1 and CDR2: SGHTA, FQGNSA. This CDR3 comprises 15 residues. Trimming removed 5 bases from V and 0 bases from J, with 11 bases in between. CDR3 protein: CASSLDGYSNQPQHF. The CDR3 DNA reads as TGTGCCAGCAGCCTAGACGGATATAGCAATCAGCCCCAGCATTTT. The entire variable domain, with the rest obtained from reference TRBV7-2 and TRBJ1-5, is as follows: GAGVSQSPSNKVTEKGKDVELRCDPISGHTALYWYRQSLGQGLEFLIYFQGNSAPDKSGLPSDRFSAERTGGSVSTLTIQRTQQEDSAVYLCASSLDGYSNQPQHFGDGTRLSIL.

The CDR3 bases are TGTGCCAGTAGTACGGGACTGATGAACTATGGCTACACCTTC. Translation: CASSTGLMNYGYTF. V usage is TRBV19 and J usage is TRBJ1-2, with D possibly matching TRBD1 (5 bases). From germline, CDR1 is LNHDA and CDR2 SQIVND (reference sequence). The CDR3 is 14 residues long. Trimming shortened V by 4 bases and J by 2 bases, and 11 bases separated the two germline ends.

This chain uses TRBV10-3 with TRBJ1-5, with D perhaps TRBD1 (5 bases). CDR1 ENHRY and CDR2 SYGVKD come from the germline V gene. This CDR3 is 16 amino acids long. Trimming cost V 0 bases and J 7 bases, with 16 bases left between them. In DNA form, the CDR3 reads TGTGCCATCAGTGAGTCTGGTCCTCAGGGCGAGCAGCCCCAGCATTTT. Translation: CAISESGPQGEQPQHF.

V and J are TRBV2 and TRBJ1-5, with 7 bases matching TRBD1. V shed 0 bases, J shed 6 bases, and the junction held 2 bases outside the gene matches. Germline-derived CDR1 and CDR2 are SNHLY and FYNNEI. The CDR3 has 14 amino acids. CDR3 nucleotides: TGTGCCAGCAGTGAAGCGCAGGGGGGTCAGCCCCAGCATTTT. Translation: CASSEAQGGQPQHF. Variable domain in full (rest from reference TRBV2 and TRBJ1-5): EPEVTQTPSHQVTQMGQEVILRCVPISNHLYFYWYRQILGQKVEFLVSFYNNEISEKSEIFDDQFSVERPDGSNFTLKIRSTKLEDSAMYFCASSEAQGGQPQHFGDGTRLSIL.

A word on this clone: This specimen includes other DNA sequences encoding the same CDR3. The rearrangement links TRBV28 to TRBJ2-2; D unresolved. Germline lookup yields CDR1 MDHEN and CDR2 SYDVKM. V was pared by 7 bases and J by 1 base, with 4 bases between. The length of the CDR3 is 12 residues. The CDR3 region is CASNENTGELFF. CDR3 in DNA: TGTGCCAGCAACGAGAACACCGGGGAGCTGTTTTTT.

The V gene is TRBV9, the J gene TRBJ1-1; 9 positions agree with TRBD1. The germline gives CDR1 SGDLS, CDR2 YYNGEE. The CDR3 is 15 amino acids. The V segment lost 4 bases and the J segment 6 bases; nucleotides outside the gene matches: 10. The CDR3 loop is CASSQPGQGVPEAFF. The DNA for the CDR3 is TGTGCCAGCAGCCAACCGGGACAGGGAGTGCCTGAAGCTTTCTTT.

DNA for the CDR3: TGTGCCAGCAGTTCCAGGGGGAGCACTGAAGCTTTCTTT. This translates into CASSSRGSTEAFF. The genes are TRBV6-5 and TRBJ1-1; 7 nucleotides match TRBD1. J was trimmed by 4 bases and V by 4 bases; bases with no gene match: 3. In germline, CDR1 is MNHEY, CDR2 SVGAGI. The CDR3 has 13 amino acids.

V is TRBV9 and J is TRBJ1-4, with 7 bases identical to TRBD1. The trim removed 3 bases at V and 4 bases at J, leaving 6 bases unmatched. CDR1 is SGDLS and CDR2 is YYNGEE in the germline V gene. CDR3 length: 15 amino acids. The CDR3 protein is CASSAYGTVNEKLFF. The CDR3 DNA reads as TGTGCCAGCAGCGCGTACGGGACAGTTAATGAAAAACTGTTTTTT.

The sample holds a few counts of this clone. This chain uses TRBV7-3 with TRBJ1-5; D is ambiguous. CDR3 length: 14 residues. Between the trimmed V and J ends, which lost 2 bases and 2 bases, there was a span of 7 bases. Germline V gene data show CDR1 as SGHTA and CDR2 as FQGTGA. In nucleotides, the CDR3 is TGTGCCAGCAGCTTAGGCGGGGGCAATCAGCCCCAGCATTTT. It codes for CASSLGGGNQPQHF.

CDR3 nucleotide sequence: TGCGCCAGCAGCTTCGTGGGGAAGGGGGACACTGAAGCTTTCTTT. Encoded protein: CASSFVGKGDTEAFF. The rearrangement joins TRBV5-1 to TRBJ1-1, with D perhaps TRBD1 (6 bases). Trimming removed 2 bases from V and 3 bases from J, with 14 bases in between. Germline CDR1 reads SGHRS; CDR2 reads YFSETQ. The CDR3 contains 15 residues.

Points on this clone: Other DNA variants within this sample encode the same CDR3. J is TRBJ2-7 and V is TRBV29-1; no clear D gene. Trimming pared 0 bases from V and 4 bases from J, leaving 1 base between. Looked up from germline, CDR1 is SQVTM and CDR2 is ANQGSEA. The CDR3 length is 10 residues. The CDR3: CSVEDYEQYF. The CDR3 region has the DNA TGCAGCGTTGAAGATTACGAGCAGTACTTC.

The chain is built from TRBV15 and TRBJ1-5, with TRBD1 as a possible D gene (6 bases). The V and J ends lost 0 bases and 6 bases respectively, with 12 bases between them. The germline V gene encodes CDR1 LNHNV and CDR2 YYDKDF (reference sequence). The CDR3 consists of 15 residues. CDR3 coding DNA: TGTGCCACCAGCAGAGACAGGGGACCTTCTCAGCCCCAGCATTTT. This translates into CATSRDRGPSQPQHF. Based on the CDR3 plus reference TRBV15 and TRBJ1-5, the full variable domain is DAMVIQNPRYQVTQFGKPVTLSCSQTLNHNVMYWYQQKSSQAPKLLFHYYDKDFNNEADTPDNFQSRRPNTSFCFLDIRSPGLGDTAMYLCATSRDRGPSQPQHFGDGTRLSIL.

The chain joins TRBV28 to TRBJ2-7; 9 positions agree with TRBD1. CDR3 length: 15 amino acids. Germline loops: CDR1 MDHEN, CDR2 SYDVKM. Trimming took 5 bases from V and 2 from J; bases not matched to a gene: 7. The CDR3 reads CASSLGTGFPYEQYF. As DNA, the CDR3 is TGTGCCAGCAGTCTTGGGACAGGGTTTCCCTACGAGCAGTACTTC. Combining the CDR3 with reference TRBV28 and TRBJ2-7 gives the whole variable domain DVKVTQSSRYLVKRTGEKVFLECVQDMDHENMFWYRQDPGLGLRLIYFSYDVKMKEKGDIPEGYSVSREKKERFSLILESASTNQTSMYLCASSLGTGFPYEQYFGPGTRLTVT.

The CDR3, as DNA: TGCGCCAGCAGCTTGGAACAGGGGGCAGGTGAAAAACTGTTTTTT. Translated, it gives CASSLEQGAGEKLFF. This sequence joins TRBV5-1 and TRBJ1-4; 9 nucleotides match TRBD1. J lost 7 bases, V lost 0 bases, and 4 bases had no gene match. The germline V gene encodes CDR1 SGHRS and CDR2 YFSETQ. This CDR3 region has 15 residues.

V is TRBV30 and J is TRBJ2-7; D may be TRBD1 (6 bases). V gave up 0 bases and J gave up 6 bases, with 21 bases separating them. The CDR3 runs 16 residues. Germline V gene lookup returns CDR1 GTSNPN and CDR2 SVGIG (reference sequence). The CDR3 protein is CAWSVDGGMFSGEQYF. The CDR3 DNA is TGTGCCTGGAGTGTAGATGGGGGCATGTTCTCCGGCGAGCAGTACTTC.

V and J are TRBV15 and TRBJ2-7; D is undetermined. Germline values: CDR1 LNHNV, CDR2 YYDKDF (reference sequence). The ends were cut back, 3 bases at V and 3 bases at J, with 15 bases in the middle. The CDR3 has 15 residues. CDR3 in DNA: TGTGCCACCAGCAGCCTTGGCCAAGGGCACTACGAGCAGTACTTC. Protein product: CATSSLGQGHYEQYF.

The rearrangement links TRBV4-3 to TRBJ1-2, with a possible D match to TRBD1 (6 bases). The CDR3 has 17 residues. Germline CDR1 and CDR2: LGHNA and YSLEER. Trimming removed 1 base from V and 2 bases from J, with 17 bases in between. CDR3 sequence: CASSQALAGGANYGYTF. CDR3 nucleotides: TGCGCCAGCAGCCAAGCTTTAGCGGGGGGGGCAAACTATGGCTACACCTTC.

The chain uses TRBV7-8 and TRBJ2-7; 7 bases agree with TRBD1. V lost 4 bases and J lost 3; bases outside the gene matches: 6. The CDR3 runs to 14 residues. Per germline, CDR1 SGHVS and CDR2 FQNEAQ. This chain's CDR3 is CASSSLDRYYEQYF. The CDR3, as DNA: TGTGCCAGCAGCTCGTTGGACAGGTACTACGAGCAGTACTTC.

The V gene is TRBV15, the J gene TRBJ1-2, with TRBD1 as a possible D gene (6 bases). The CDR3 covers 15 residues. The ends were cut back, 5 bases at V and 7 bases at J, with 20 bases in the middle. The germline gives CDR1 LNHNV, CDR2 YYDKDF (reference sequence). CDR3 sequence reads: CATSPEIATGSGYTF. DNA for the CDR3: TGTGCCACCAGCCCGGAAATCGCGACAGGAAGTGGCTACACCTTC.

V gene TRBV11-2 combines with J gene TRBJ2-3, with D hard to call. The CDR3 totals 15 residues. In germline, CDR1 is SGHAT, CDR2 FQNNGV. Trimming pared 0 bases from V and 3 bases from J, leaving 10 bases between. The CDR3 is CASSLEGLGTDTQYF. In DNA, the CDR3 is TGTGCCAGCAGCTTAGAGGGCCTTGGGACAGATACGCAGTATTTT.